The 23 T cell receptor beta chains below all came from one sample that was sequenced in a study of control samples from healthy donors and cancer patients. Here immunoSEQ multiplex PCR was the method, and the copy in TCRdb shows in-frame clones only, minus some. The sample lists 90,000 to 110,000 clones, about 89% occurring once. Sequenced material: blood. The receptors were sampled from a woman between 50 and 59 years old in good health.

A word on this clone: Different DNA sequences within this sample yield the same CDR3. J is TRBJ1-2 and V is TRBV2; perhaps TRBD1 as D (6 bases). This CDR3 region has 13 residues. Germline V gene lookup returns CDR1 SNHLY and CDR2 FYNNEI. Trimming left V 9 bases short and J 0 bases short, with 11 bases between. CDR3 region: CASGQSPNYGYTF. CDR3 DNA sequence: TGTGCCAGTGGACAGAGCCCTAACTATGGCTACACCTTC.

The rearrangement uses TRBV4-3 and TRBJ2-1; D is uncertain. The V end lost 0 bases, the J end lost 10 bases, and 10 bases lay between the germline ends. In germline, CDR1 is LGHNA, CDR2 YSLEER. CDR3 length: 13 residues. This CDR3 is CASSQDQVGEQFF. The CDR3 DNA reads as TGCGCCAGCAGCCAAGATCAAGTAGGGGAGCAGTTCTTC.

This chain links TRBV10-3 with TRBJ2-1; TRBD2 agrees at 9 bases. The CDR3 covers 16 residues. V trimming: 3 bases; J trimming: 2 bases; junction bases outside the gene matches: 5. Germline V gene sequence: CDR1 ENHRY, CDR2 SYGVKD. The CDR3 region has the DNA TGTGCCATCAGTGATAGGGGGACTAGCCCCTACAATGAGCAGTTCTTC. This gives the protein CAISDRGTSPYNEQFF.

The gene calls are TRBV10-2 and TRBJ2-1; 7 bases map to TRBD1. J lost 9 bases, V lost 6 bases, and 5 bases had no gene match. Germline CDR1 and CDR2: WSHSY and SAAADI. The CDR3 loop spans 12 amino acids. CDR3 amino acids: CASRTGYGEQFF. In nucleotides, the CDR3 is TGCGCCAGCAGGACAGGGTATGGTGAGCAGTTCTTC.

The chain recombines TRBV19 with TRBJ2-4, with TRBD1 identical over 7 bases. Per germline, CDR1 LNHDA and CDR2 SQIVND (reference sequence). The CDR3 runs to 13 residues. Trimming removed 9 bases from V and 2 bases from J; junction bases left unmatched: 4. The CDR3 region is CASSGQPKNIQYF. DNA for the CDR3: TGTGCCAGCTCGGGACAGCCCAAAAACATTCAGTACTTC.

The chain employs TRBV2 and TRBJ1-5; D is unresolved. There are 14 residues in the CDR3. V was pared by 3 bases and J by 2 bases, with 8 bases between. Germline assignment: CDR1 SNHLY and CDR2 FYNNEI. CDR3 protein: CASSDNLGNQPQHF. CDR3 DNA: TGTGCCAGCAGTGACAACCTAGGCAATCAGCCCCAGCATTTT.

This chain connects TRBV6-1 to TRBJ2-1, with D unresolved. Looked up from germline, CDR1 is MNHNS and CDR2 is SASEGT. The V end was cut by 1 base, the J end by 9 bases, with 1 base between. CDR3 length equals 10 residues. The CDR3 reads CASSEVEQFF. CDR3 DNA: TGTGCCAGCAGTGAAGTTGAGCAGTTCTTC.

The chain joins TRBV5-5 to TRBJ2-2; D gene unclear. V lost 1 base and J lost 0, with 7 bases in between. Germline CDR1 and CDR2: SGHKS and YYEKEE (reference sequence). The CDR3 runs 15 residues. The CDR3 spells CASSLYTANTGELFF. The CDR3 region has the DNA TGTGCCAGCAGCTTGTACACAGCGAACACCGGGGAGCTGTTTTTT.

This clone showed up just once. The V call is TRBV4-1, the J call TRBJ2-2, with TRBD1 identical over 8 bases. The germline V gene has CDR1 MGHRA and CDR2 YSYEKL. J gave up 0 bases and V 3 bases, and 12 bases lay outside the gene matches. The CDR3 covers 19 residues. CDR3 sequence reads: CASSHPRDRLTSNTGELFF. DNA of the CDR3: TGCGCCAGCAGCCATCCCCGGGACAGGCTTACCTCGAACACCGGGGAGCTGTTTTTT.

In regard to this clone: One junction end disagrees with the germline gene, perhaps due to a read error. The CDR3 reads CASSERDPLF. As DNA, the CDR3 is TGTGCCAGCAGTGAAAGGGACCCATTATTC. The chain is built from TRBV6-1 and TRBJ2-4; either TRBD1 or TRBD2 may fit D (5 bases each). The V gene's germline CDR1 is MNHNS and CDR2 SASEGT. The CDR3 has 10 residues.

The V and J genes are TRBV18 and TRBJ1-4; tentative D call: TRBD1 (5 bases). The CDR3 length is 17 residues. CDR1 is KGHSH and CDR2 is LQKENI in the germline V gene. V lost 3 bases and J lost 0, with 14 bases in between. In DNA form, the CDR3 reads TGTGCCAGCTCACCGGGCGAAACAGGAGCAACTAATGAAAAACTGTTTTTT. Amino acids: CASSPGETGATNEKLFF.

This clone was seen a few times. The chain couples TRBV7-2 to TRBJ2-7, with 9 bases fitting TRBD2. The germline gives CDR1 SGHTA, CDR2 FQGNSA. J lost 7 bases, V lost 0 bases, and 10 bases had no gene match. This CDR3 spans 16 amino acids. DNA of the CDR3: TGTGCCAGCAGCTTAGCGGTCCGCCTAGCGGGGAGTGAGCAGTACGTC. This gives the protein CASSLAVRLAGSEQYV.

This chain uses TRBV6-5 with TRBJ1-5; D not certain. CDR3 size: 13 residues. Looked up from germline, CDR1 is MNHEY and CDR2 is SVGAGI. Trimming shortened V by 3 bases and J by 7 bases, and 10 bases separated the two germline ends. CDR3 DNA sequence: TGTGCCAGCAGTTATAGGGAACGACAGCCCCAGCATTTT. Its protein is CASSYRERQPQHF.

The chain couples TRBV7-2 to TRBJ2-3, with D unclear. V shed 1 base and J shed 3 bases, with 5 bases lying between them. The CDR3 has 13 amino acids. Germline V gives CDR1 SGHTA, CDR2 FQGNSA. CDR3 residues: CASSLDQTDTQYF. The CDR3 nucleotides read TGTGCCAGCAGCTTAGATCAGACAGATACGCAGTATTTT.

This chain uses TRBV3-1 (or the pseudogene TRBV3-2) with TRBJ1-4, with D tentatively TRBD1 (5 bases). CDR3 length equals 17 residues. Germline V gives CDR1 LGHDT, CDR2 YNNKEL (reference sequence). V dropped 4 bases and J dropped 2 bases, with 17 bases sitting between them. The CDR3 DNA follows: TGTGCCAGCAGCCGTTACCGGGTAGGGACTACTAATGAAAAACTGTTTTTT. Protein: CASSRYRVGTTNEKLFF.

The chain links TRBV6-5 to TRBJ1-4; 7 nucleotides agree with TRBD1. From germline, CDR1 is MNHEY and CDR2 SVGAGI. The CDR3 sequence is 14 residues long. Germline trimming cut 6 bases from V and 6 bases from J; bases unmatched to any gene: 7. The CDR3 DNA is TGTGCCAGCAGAGACCGGGACAGAGATGAAAAACTGTTTTTT. It encodes CASRDRDRDEKLFF.

This chain uses TRBV6-5 with TRBJ1-5; 7 nucleotides align to TRBD1. The CDR3 covers 13 residues. With 6 bases clipped from V and 4 bases from J, the junction kept 3 bases outside the gene matches. CDR1 and CDR2 (germline): MNHEY, SVGAGI. The CDR3 is CASRLQGNQPQHF. The CDR3 bases are TGTGCCAGCAGGTTACAGGGGAATCAGCCCCAGCATTTT.

The chain links TRBV6-5 to TRBJ2-1, with 8 nucleotides matching TRBD2. The CDR3 runs to 15 residues. Germline CDR1 reads MNHEY; CDR2 reads SVGAGI. V was clipped by 4 bases and J by 0 bases; unmatched bases: 2. CDR3 DNA: TGTGCCAGCAGTTTCAGCGGGAGCTCCTACAATGAGCAGTTCTTC. Its protein product is CASSFSGSSYNEQFF.

The chain recombines TRBV2 with TRBJ2-7; D gene unclear. V shed 7 bases and J shed 3 bases, with 13 bases lying between them. In germline, CDR1 is SNHLY, CDR2 FYNNEI. The CDR3 is 13 amino acids. CDR3 coding DNA: TGTGCCAGCATGGGATGGGGAAGCTACGAGCAGTACGTC. Protein sequence: CASMGWGSYEQYV.

Concerning this clone itself: Other nucleotide sequences from this sample produce the same CDR3. The chain employs TRBV6-1 and TRBJ2-4; D is perhaps TRBD2 (5 bases). CDR3 size: 14 residues. V dropped 1 base and J dropped 1 base, with 5 bases sitting between them. The germline V gene has CDR1 MNHNS and CDR2 SASEGT. Written as DNA, the CDR3 is TGTGCCAGCAGTGAAGGAGGGGCCAAAAACATTCAGTACTTC. Translation: CASSEGGAKNIQYF.

This chain links TRBV6-5 with TRBJ1-6; tentative D call: TRBD1 (5 bases). The CDR3 covers 16 residues. The V gene lost 2 bases and the J gene lost 8 bases, with 16 bases spanning the gap. Per the germline V gene, CDR1 is MNHEY and CDR2 is SVGAGI. CDR3: CASSYLGQGVYSPLHF. The CDR3 region has the DNA TGTGCCAGCAGTTACCTAGGTCAGGGAGTGTATTCACCCCTCCACTTT.

The CDR3 sequence is CASSSKQGSPTTIYF. CDR3 nucleotide sequence: TGTGCCAGCAGTTCCAAACAGGGATCCCCGACCACCATATATTTT. The gene calls are TRBV2 and TRBJ1-3; perhaps TRBD1 as D (6 bases). V shed 5 bases and J shed 9 bases, with 20 bases lying between them. This CDR3 spans 15 amino acids. Germline-derived CDR1 and CDR2 are SNHLY and FYNNEI.

This chain connects TRBV7-7 to TRBJ2-3; TRBD2 agrees at 15 bases. CDR1 and CDR2 (germline): SSHAT, FNYEAQ (reference sequence). This CDR3 comprises 20 residues. Trimming took 5 bases from V and 2 from J; bases not matched to a gene: 14. The DNA of the CDR3 is TGTGCCAGCAGCACCGGACTAGCGGGAGGGTCCAACACACACACAGATACGCAGTATTTT. This translates into CASSTGLAGGSNTHTDTQYF.